These 16 T cell receptor beta chains originate from one sample sequenced in a study of T cell repertoires and HLA-DP antigens. Their antigen targets remain unknown. Profiling relied on immunoSEQ multiplex PCR, and the TCRdb table lists in-frame clones only, not all of them. Counted here are roughly 110,000 clones, 80% to 95% occurring once; the ten biggest clones make up 0.27%. The sample was CD4+ T cells from PBMCs. The receptors derive from a woman aged 18-29 years in good health and CMV-seronegative.

The chain employs TRBV27 and TRBJ2-1, with a tentative D call TRBD2 (7 bases). V was pared by 5 bases and J by 8 bases, with 22 bases between. Germline CDR1 reads MNHEY; CDR2 reads SMNVEV (reference sequence). The CDR3 consists of 16 residues. This chain's CDR3 is CASSPTRGRELDEQFF. The CDR3 region has the DNA TGTGCCAGCAGTCCAACAAGGGGGAGGGAGCTGGATGAGCAGTTCTTC.

J is TRBJ1-2 and V is TRBV6-5; the D is unclear. CDR3 size: 13 residues. CDR1 MNHEY and CDR2 SVGAGI come from the germline V gene. V gave up 1 base and J gave up 0 bases, with 3 bases separating them. The CDR3 nucleotides are TGTGCCAGCAGTTACTGGGCTAACTATGGCTACACCTTC. It translates to CASSYWANYGYTF.

V is TRBV6-1 and J is TRBJ1-5, with 7 nucleotides matching TRBD1. This CDR3 contains 15 residues. Germline loops: CDR1 MNHNS, CDR2 SASEGT. Trimming cost V 6 bases and J 0 bases; bases outside gene matches: 5. DNA of the CDR3: TGTGCCAGCAGCCACAGGGGCTATAGCAATCAGCCCCAGCATTTT. Amino acid sequence: CASSHRGYSNQPQHF.

This clone came up a few times. The chain couples TRBV18 to TRBJ1-4; D gene ambiguous. V was shortened by 2 bases and J by 5 bases, with 6 bases between the two germline ends. The CDR3 consists of 13 residues. CDR1 and CDR2 (germline): KGHSH, LQKENI. This CDR3 reads CASSPGRNEKLFF. The CDR3 bases are TGTGCCAGCTCACCAGGAAGGAATGAAAAACTGTTTTTT.

This chain uses TRBV28 with TRBJ1-5; TRBD1 aligns across 7 bases. V was pared by 4 bases and J by 4 bases, with 7 bases of the junction left unmatched. There are 15 residues in the CDR3. Germline CDR1 is MDHEN and CDR2 is SYDVKM. The CDR3 DNA is TGTGCCAGCAGTTCCCAATCCAGGGGGAATCAGCCCCAGCATTTT. Encoded protein: CASSSQSRGNQPQHF. The whole variable domain, remainder taken from reference TRBV28 and TRBJ1-5, is DVKVTQSSRYLVKRTGEKVFLECVQDMDHENMFWYRQDPGLGLRLIYFSYDVKMKEKGDIPEGYSVSREKKERFSLILESASTNQTSMYLCASSSQSRGNQPQHFGDGTRLSIL.

The chain employs TRBV20-1 and TRBJ2-7; possible D gene TRBD1, 5 bases. The CDR3 spans 11 residues. Trimming took off 3 bases at V and 3 bases at J, with 6 bases between the two ends. The V gene's germline CDR1 is DFQATT and CDR2 SNEGSKA (reference sequence). The CDR3 here is CSASDSYEQYF. The DNA of the CDR3 is TGCAGTGCTAGCGACAGCTACGAGCAGTACTTC.

The V call is TRBV27, the J call TRBJ2-7, with TRBD1 matching over 10 bases. CDR1 and CDR2 from the germline V gene are MNHEY and SMNVEV (reference sequence). The CDR3 spans 15 residues. After removal of 0 bases from V and 7 bases from J, the junction contained 6 bases not matched to a gene. Written as DNA, the CDR3 is TGTGCCAGCAGTTTATCGACGGGACAGGGGAATGAGCAGTACTTC. It is translated as CASSLSTGQGNEQYF.

The rearrangement uses TRBV7-3 and TRBJ2-1, with TRBD2 matching 7 bases. The CDR3 contains 17 residues. Unmatched junction bases numbered 10, after V lost 1 base and J lost 4 bases. Germline V gene sequence: CDR1 SGHTA, CDR2 FQGTGA. DNA of the CDR3: TGTGCCAGCAGCTTAAGGGCTAGCGGTAATACTTACAATGAGCAGTTCTTC. Translation gives CASSLRASGNTYNEQFF.

This sequence joins TRBV20-1 and TRBJ2-3; 7 bases line up with TRBD1. Per the germline V gene, CDR1 is DFQATT and CDR2 is SNEGSKA (reference sequence). The CDR3 has 11 amino acids. The V segment lost 6 bases and the J segment 6 bases; nucleotides outside the gene matches: 3. The CDR3 nucleotides read TGCAGTGCCATGACAGGGGATACGCAGTATTTT. Translation: CSAMTGDTQYF.

This chain links TRBV7-2 with TRBJ2-2, with 7 bases fitting TRBD1. Per the germline V gene, CDR1 is SGHTA and CDR2 is FQGNSA. The CDR3 contains 16 residues. Unmatched junction bases numbered 14, after V lost 6 bases and J lost 7 bases. The CDR3 region is CASRRAPDRVGGELFF. DNA of the CDR3: TGTGCCAGCAGGCGAGCCCCAGACAGGGTCGGCGGGGAGCTGTTTTTT.

This sequence joins TRBV5-4 and TRBJ1-2; TRBD1 is a possible D gene (5 bases). CDR3 length equals 13 residues. The germline V gene encodes CDR1 SGHNT and CDR2 YYREEE (reference sequence). V lost 0 bases and J lost 2, with 5 bases in between. The CDR3 nucleotides read TGTGCCAGCAGCTTGGGACAGAACTATGGCTACACCTTC. Protein product: CASSLGQNYGYTF.

The rearrangement uses TRBV6-6 and TRBJ1-5; tentative D call: TRBD1 (6 bases). CDR3 length: 14 residues. Germline CDR1 and CDR2: MNHNY and SVGAGI (reference sequence). Deletions cut 7 bases from V and 3 bases from J, with 13 bases between. The CDR3 region has the DNA TGTGCCAGCACCCGGACAGATTTCAATCAGCCCCAGCATTTT. The encoded protein is CASTRTDFNQPQHF.

The V call is TRBV14, the J call TRBJ1-6, with D perhaps matching TRBD1 (6 bases). CDR1 SGHDN and CDR2 FVKESK come from the germline V gene. V dropped 0 bases and J dropped 8 bases, with 11 bases sitting between them. The CDR3 length is 15 residues. CDR3 region: CASSQDLGAYSPLHF. The CDR3, as DNA: TGTGCCAGCAGCCAAGATCTGGGGGCTTATTCACCCCTCCACTTT.

The rearrangement uses TRBV7-8 and TRBJ1-4; the D is unclear. The CDR3 spans 18 residues. CDR1 SGHVS and CDR2 FQNEAQ come from the germline V gene. V was pared by 1 base and J by 2 bases, with 17 bases between. CDR3 region: CASSLGGQRTGTNEKLFF. CDR3 DNA: TGTGCCAGCAGCTTAGGCGGTCAGAGGACGGGGACTAATGAAAAACTGTTTTTT.

The rearrangement joins TRBV6-5 to TRBJ1-2; D may be TRBD1 (6 bases). Germline V gives CDR1 MNHEY, CDR2 SVGAGI. The length of the CDR3 is 12 residues. V was shortened by 5 bases and J by 14 bases, with 18 bases between the two germline ends. The CDR3 DNA follows: TGTGCCAGCAGTAATTGGGGGGGGGCTGGGACCTTC. It yields the protein CASSNWGGAGTF.

The rearrangement links TRBV6-5 to TRBJ2-3; D ambiguous. Germline-derived CDR1 and CDR2 are MNHEY and SVGAGI. V dropped 0 bases and J dropped 6 bases, with 10 bases sitting between them. The CDR3 sequence is 14 residues long. The CDR3 DNA is TGTGCCAGCAGTTACTCGCTAGTACAGGATACGCAGTATTTT. Its translation: CASSYSLVQDTQYF.